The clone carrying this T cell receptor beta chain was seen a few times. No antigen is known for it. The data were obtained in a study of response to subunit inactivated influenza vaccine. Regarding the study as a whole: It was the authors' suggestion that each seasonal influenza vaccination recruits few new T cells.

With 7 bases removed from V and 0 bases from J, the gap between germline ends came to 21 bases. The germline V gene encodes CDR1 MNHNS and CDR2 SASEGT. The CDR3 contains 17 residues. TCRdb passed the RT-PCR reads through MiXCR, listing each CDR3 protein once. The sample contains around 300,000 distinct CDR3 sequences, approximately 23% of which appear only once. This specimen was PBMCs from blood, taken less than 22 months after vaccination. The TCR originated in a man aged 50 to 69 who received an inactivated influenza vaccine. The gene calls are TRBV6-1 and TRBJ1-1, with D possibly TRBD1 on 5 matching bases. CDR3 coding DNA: TGTGCCAGCACCTGGGGGACCAAGGGATGGGTGAACACTGAAGCTTTCTTT. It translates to CASTWGTKGWVNTEAFF.